The 32 T cell receptor beta chains presented below share a single source sample, sequenced in a study of T cell responses to AZD1222 COVID-19 vaccine. The table came from immunoSEQ multiplex PCR; TCRdb's copy has only in-frame clones and leaves some out. The table shows some 120,000 clones, with about 90% occurring only once. This specimen consisted of peripheral blood, obtained on day 0 of AZD1222 vaccination. These receptor sequences come from an adult in good health.

This rearrangement joins TRBV2 to TRBJ1-5; tentatively, D is TRBD1 (6 bases). Germline values: CDR1 SNHLY, CDR2 FYNNEI. The length of the CDR3 is 14 residues. With 5 bases removed from V and 6 bases from J, the gap between germline ends came to 14 bases. For the CDR3, the DNA is TGTGCCAGCAGTTACTCTGAGGGGGGTCAGCCCCAGCATTTT. Its protein product is CASSYSEGGQPQHF.

V gene TRBV30 combines with J gene TRBJ1-5; D possibly corresponds to TRBD1 (6 bases). The length of the CDR3 is 14 residues. CDR1 GTSNPN and CDR2 SVGIG come from the germline V gene (reference sequence). The V and J ends lost 0 bases and 9 bases respectively, with 15 bases between them. CDR3 nucleotide sequence: TGTGCCTGGAGTGTAGGGGGTTCAGGAGGGCCCCAGCATTTT. This encodes CAWSVGGSGGPQHF. Supplemented by reference TRBV30 and TRBJ1-5, the full variable domain reads SQTIHQWPATLVQPVGSPLSLECTVEGTSNPNLYWYRQAAGRGLQLLFYSVGIGQISSEVPQNLSASRPQDRQFILSSKKLLLSDSGFYLCAWSVGGSGGPQHFGDGTRLSIL.

This clone was detected many times. The chain links TRBV27 to TRBJ1-1; TRBD1 matches at 7 bases. With V trimmed by 6 bases and J by 6 bases, 16 bases remained unmatched. The CDR3 spans 16 residues. The germline gives CDR1 MNHEY, CDR2 SMNVEV (reference sequence). The CDR3 region is CASRSFLGTAVAEAFF. CDR3 nucleotides: TGTGCCAGCAGATCCTTTCTGGGGACAGCTGTCGCTGAAGCTTTCTTT.

The chain couples TRBV4-2 to TRBJ1-2, with D possibly being TRBD1 (5 bases). V was shortened by 0 bases and J by 1 base, with 9 bases between the two germline ends. CDR3 length: 15 residues. Germline lookup yields CDR1 LGHNA and CDR2 YNFKEQ. CDR3 amino acids: CASSQDRTRNYGYTF. The CDR3 DNA is TGTGCCAGCAGCCAAGATAGGACACGTAACTATGGCTACACCTTC.

The rearrangement uses TRBV30 and TRBJ1-6; D call uncertain. Germline V CDR1 and CDR2: GTSNPN, SVGIG (reference sequence). The CDR3 loop spans 16 amino acids. CDR3 sequence (DNA): TGTGCGGCACCTCTGGGTTCAAGCTCCTATAATTCACCCCTCCACTTT. Protein sequence: CAAPLGSSSYNSPLHF.

V is TRBV7-9 and J is TRBJ1-3; D ambiguous. This CDR3 contains 11 residues. With 8 bases removed from V and 4 bases from J, the gap between germline ends came to 6 bases. Germline CDR1 is SEHNR and CDR2 is FQNEAQ (reference sequence). The CDR3 spells CASLKGNTIYF. CDR3 DNA: TGTGCCAGCTTGAAAGGAAACACCATATATTTT.

The V and J genes are TRBV12-3 or TRBV12-4 and TRBJ1-2; tentative D call: TRBD1 (5 bases). The CDR3 covers 13 residues. Trimming took off 7 bases at V and 0 bases at J, with 9 bases between the two ends. CDR3 sequence (DNA): TGTGCCAGCACAAGGACAACTAACTATGGCTACACCTTC. It yields the protein CASTRTTNYGYTF.

The chain links TRBV5-6 to TRBJ1-1; unclear D gene. The germline CDR1 and CDR2 sequences are SGHDT and YYEEEE. The CDR3 sequence is 13 residues long. The V end lost 0 bases, the J end lost 2 bases, and 5 bases lay between the germline ends. The CDR3 sequence is CASSLVVNTEAFF. As DNA, the CDR3 is TGTGCCAGCAGCTTGGTCGTAAACACTGAAGCTTTCTTT. Supplemented by reference TRBV5-6 and TRBJ1-1, the full variable domain reads DAGVTQSPTHLIKTRGQQVTLRCSPKSGHDTVSWYQQALGQGPQFIFQYYEEEERQRGNFPDRFSGHQFPNYSSELNVNALLLGDSALYLCASSLVVNTEAFFGQGTRLTVV.

The chain is built from TRBV6-1 and TRBJ2-1; no clear D gene. V lost 2 bases to trimming and J lost 6 bases, with 14 bases between them. Germline V CDR1 and CDR2: MNHNS, SASEGT. The CDR3 sequence is 15 residues long. The CDR3 here is CASSESDLASNEQFF. The CDR3 bases are TGTGCCAGCAGTGAAAGTGACCTCGCTAGCAATGAGCAGTTCTTC.

V gene TRBV2 combines with J gene TRBJ2-1; TRBD2 matches at 14 bases. Germline V gene lookup returns CDR1 SNHLY and CDR2 FYNNEI. With V trimmed by 6 bases and J by 4 bases, 11 bases remained unmatched. The CDR3 has 18 residues. Here the CDR3 DNA reads TGTGCCAGCAGCCAGGGCTTCGGGACTAGCGGGGGATACAATGAGCAGTTCTTC. Its protein is CASSQGFGTSGGYNEQFF.

V gene TRBV7-6 combines with J gene TRBJ1-2, with 8 bases aligning to TRBD1. After removal of 3 bases from V and 4 bases from J, the junction contained 16 bases not matched to a gene. This CDR3 has 18 amino acids. Germline CDR1 reads SGHVS; CDR2 reads FNYEAQ. The CDR3 loop reads CASSLGLTGTGGLYGYTF. The CDR3 DNA is TGTGCCAGCAGCTTGGGGCTAACCGGGACAGGTGGTCTCTATGGCTACACCTTC.

The chain employs TRBV5-6 and TRBJ2-6; possibly TRBD1 or TRBD2 for D (5 bases each). Looked up from germline, CDR1 is SGHDT and CDR2 is YYEEEE. Trimming took off 5 bases at V and 0 bases at J, with 15 bases between the two ends. The CDR3 spans 17 residues. The CDR3 is CASRPGPLPSGANVLTF. For the CDR3, the DNA is TGTGCCAGCAGACCGGGACCGCTCCCCTCTGGGGCCAACGTCCTGACTTTC.

The CDR3 DNA reads as TGTGCCAGCGGCAATCAGCCCCAGCATTTT. This sequence encodes CASGNQPQHF. The V and J genes are TRBV28 and TRBJ1-5; the D is unclear. Germline V lookup: CDR1 MDHEN, CDR2 SYDVKM. CDR3 length: 10 amino acids. Deletions cut 8 bases from V and 2 bases from J, with 1 base between.

The chain couples TRBV11-2 to TRBJ1-2; D remains ambiguous. The CDR3 contains 12 residues. V lost 5 bases and J lost 4, with 8 bases in between. From germline, CDR1 is SGHAT and CDR2 FQNNGV. CDR3 protein: CASSGPSYGYTF. In DNA, the CDR3 is TGTGCCAGCAGCGGGCCGAGCTATGGCTACACCTTC.

V and J are TRBV24-1 and TRBJ2-2, with D unclear. The germline gives CDR1 KGHDR, CDR2 SFDVKD. V was pared by 8 bases and J by 3 bases, with 12 bases between. The CDR3 has 14 residues. The CDR3 DNA sequence: TGTGCCACCAAAGATACAAGGGACACCGGGGAGCTGTTTTTT. Translated, it gives CATKDTRDTGELFF.

V is TRBV6-5 and J is TRBJ2-2; tentatively, D is TRBD1 (6 bases). From germline, CDR1 is MNHEY and CDR2 SVGAGI. This CDR3 has 15 amino acids. V lost 6 bases, J lost 3 bases, and 14 bases lay in between. The CDR3 here is CASRAGQRYTGELFF. CDR3 sequence (DNA): TGTGCCAGCAGAGCTGGACAGCGATACACCGGGGAGCTGTTTTTT.

This chain links TRBV11-2 with TRBJ2-5; 12 bases agree with TRBD2. This CDR3 comprises 16 residues. Germline V gene sequence: CDR1 SGHAT, CDR2 FQNNGV. The V and J ends lost 5 bases and 1 base, in that order; junction bases with no gene match: 5. CDR3 protein: CASSAPGLAGQETQYF. DNA for the CDR3: TGTGCCAGCAGCGCACCGGGACTAGCGGGCCAAGAGACCCAGTACTTC.

In this sample, this clone turned up a few times. The chain recombines TRBV3-1 (or the pseudogene TRBV3-2) with TRBJ1-2; D is perhaps TRBD1 (6 bases). The CDR3 runs 11 residues. Germline V gives CDR1 LGHDT, CDR2 YNNKEL (reference sequence). V was clipped by 5 bases and J by 8 bases, with 9 bases between them. The CDR3 region is CASSKTGGYTF. The DNA of the CDR3 is TGTGCCAGCAGCAAAACAGGGGGCTACACCTTC.

CDR3 amino acids: CASSLQDSGNTIYF. CDR3 nucleotides: TGTGCCAGCAGCTTACAGGACTCTGGAAACACCATATATTTT. The chain combines TRBV7-9 with TRBJ1-3, with D uncertain. The CDR3 is 14 residues long. V was trimmed by 2 bases and J by 0 bases, leaving 5 bases between them. Germline CDR1 reads SEHNR; CDR2 reads FQNEAQ (reference sequence). Full variable domain (outside the CDR3, taken from reference TRBV7-9 and TRBJ1-3): DTGVSQNPRHKITKRGQNVTFRCDPISEHNRLYWYRQTLGQGPEFLTYFQNEAQLEKSRLLSDRFSAERPKGSFSTLEIQRTEQGDSAMYLCASSLQDSGNTIYFGEGSWLTVV.

The genes are TRBV7-8 and TRBJ2-7; TRBD2 aligns across 15 bases. V trimming: 4 bases; J trimming: 7 bases; junction bases outside the gene matches: 5. The CDR3 is made up of 15 amino acids. Germline V gives CDR1 SGHVS, CDR2 FQNEAQ. The CDR3 spells CASSWTSGGAGEQYF. The CDR3 nucleotides read TGTGCCAGCAGCTGGACTAGCGGGGGGGCGGGAGAGCAGTACTTC.

V gene TRBV13 combines with J gene TRBJ1-1; D gene unclear. Germline V gives CDR1 PRHDT, CDR2 FYEKMQ (reference sequence). The CDR3 sequence is 14 residues long. V shed 0 bases and J shed 1 base, with 6 bases lying between them. The DNA for the CDR3 is TGTGCCAGCAGCTTAGGTGGCAGGAACACTGAAGCTTTCTTT. Translated, it gives CASSLGGRNTEAFF.

The chain uses TRBV3-1 (or the pseudogene TRBV3-2) and TRBJ1-2; D is unclear. The germline V and J ends were trimmed by 0 bases and 4 bases, with 9 bases remaining between them. CDR3 size: 14 residues. Germline assignment: CDR1 LGHDT and CDR2 YNNKEL (reference sequence). The CDR3 region is CASSQDGRAYGYTF. The CDR3 DNA is TGTGCCAGCAGCCAAGATGGCCGTGCCTATGGCTACACCTTC.

This rearrangement joins TRBV28 to TRBJ1-3; possible D gene TRBD1, 6 bases. Germline lookup yields CDR1 MDHEN and CDR2 SYDVKM. The CDR3 loop spans 17 amino acids. The V gene lost 7 bases and the J gene lost 0 bases, with 19 bases spanning the gap. DNA of the CDR3: TGTGCCAGCACCACTGGGGGGGCCTCGACCTCTGGAAACACCATATATTTT. It is translated as CASTTGGASTSGNTIYF. Combining the CDR3 with reference TRBV28 and TRBJ1-3 gives the whole variable domain DVKVTQSSRYLVKRTGEKVFLECVQDMDHENMFWYRQDPGLGLRLIYFSYDVKMKEKGDIPEGYSVSREKKERFSLILESASTNQTSMYLCASTTGGASTSGNTIYFGEGSWLTVV.

The chain links TRBV5-4 to TRBJ1-4; 12 bases line up with TRBD1. Germline values: CDR1 SGHNT, CDR2 YYREEE (reference sequence). There are 17 residues in the CDR3. Losses at the gene ends were 0 bases for V and 8 bases for J; bases not matched to a gene: 8. CDR3 nucleotide sequence: TGTGCCAGCAGCTTGGCGGGGACAGGGGGCGCCGGAGAAAAACTGTTTTTT. It specifies CASSLAGTGGAGEKLFF.

The chain joins TRBV28 to TRBJ1-1; possible D gene TRBD1, 6 bases. V gave up 5 bases and J gave up 0 bases, with 13 bases separating them. This CDR3 has 15 residues. Germline V gene sequence: CDR1 MDHEN, CDR2 SYDVKM. The CDR3 DNA reads as TGTGCCAGCAGTCAGCCAGGGGCTATGAACACTGAAGCTTTCTTT. Its protein product is CASSQPGAMNTEAFF.

J is TRBJ1-3 and V is TRBV18, with 9 bases fitting TRBD1. This CDR3 region has 16 residues. V gave up 3 bases and J gave up 4 bases; unmatched junction bases: 7. Germline CDR1 is KGHSH and CDR2 is LQKENI. This CDR3 is CASSPIGQGKGNTIYF. The CDR3 nucleotides read TGTGCCAGCTCACCTATCGGACAGGGGAAAGGAAACACCATATATTTT.

The genes are TRBV5-1 and TRBJ1-1; 8 bases match TRBD1. Germline V gene lookup returns CDR1 SGHRS and CDR2 YFSETQ. The CDR3 length is 15 residues. V gave up 2 bases and J gave up 4 bases; unmatched junction bases: 7. The CDR3 DNA sequence: TGCGCCAGCAGCTTCGGACCAGGGGGCCTCACTGAAGCTTTCTTT. It encodes CASSFGPGGLTEAFF.

The rearrangement uses TRBV10-3 and TRBJ1-3; D may be TRBD1 (6 bases). Germline loops: CDR1 ENHRY, CDR2 SYGVKD. This CDR3 is 14 amino acids long. V gave up 3 bases and J gave up 4 bases, with 10 bases separating them. The CDR3: CAISDSTGGNTIYF. Written as DNA, the CDR3 is TGTGCCATCAGTGATTCAACAGGGGGAAACACCATATATTTT.

J is TRBJ1-1 and V is TRBV5-1; TRBD1 is a possible D gene (6 bases). Germline CDR1 is SGHRS and CDR2 is YFSETQ. Trimming removed 4 bases from V and 0 bases from J, with 10 bases in between. The CDR3 is 14 residues long. The CDR3 is CASSEQGLNTEAFF. Written as DNA, the CDR3 is TGCGCCAGCAGCGAACAGGGCCTGAACACTGAAGCTTTCTTT.

This sequence joins TRBV5-1 and TRBJ1-2; 8 bases map to TRBD1. The CDR3 length is 13 residues. Germline values: CDR1 SGHRS, CDR2 YFSETQ. J gave up 6 bases and V 2 bases, and 3 bases lay outside the gene matches. CDR3 residues: CASSLGQGDGYTF. CDR3 DNA sequence: TGCGCCAGCAGCTTAGGACAGGGCGATGGCTACACCTTC.

The J gene is TRBJ2-5, the V gene TRBV19, with a tentative D call TRBD1 (6 bases). This CDR3 is built from 14 residues. Trimming shortened V by 5 bases and J by 5 bases, and 15 bases separated the two germline ends. Germline CDR1 and CDR2: LNHDA and SQIVND (reference sequence). The CDR3 nucleotides read TGTGCCAGTAGTGATTACAGGGCCGGGGAGACCCAGTACTTC. Its protein is CASSDYRAGETQYF.

This clone was counted only a few times. The CDR3 sequence is CASSPGGPANTGELFF. In DNA, the CDR3 is TGTGCCAGCTCACCAGGGGGGCCCGCGAACACCGGGGAGCTGTTTTTT. The V and J genes are TRBV18 and TRBJ2-2, with D perhaps being TRBD1 or TRBD2 (6 bases each). Germline loops: CDR1 KGHSH, CDR2 LQKENI. The V and J ends lost 2 bases and 0 bases respectively, with 10 bases between them. This CDR3 spans 16 amino acids.